A single sample is the source of the 32 T cell receptor beta chains below, sequenced in a study of blood T cell repertoires in COVID-19. The table came from immunoSEQ multiplex PCR; TCRdb's copy has only in-frame clones and leaves some out. The sample consists of under 350,000 clones, roughly 86% of them appearing once. Sequencing was done on a sample of peripheral blood. The source of these receptors is a man between 18 and 35 years old with active or convalescent COVID-19.

This chain links TRBV4-3 with TRBJ1-3; no definite D call. The CDR3 totals 13 residues. V lost 4 bases to trimming and J lost 4 bases, with 8 bases between them. CDR1 and CDR2 from the germline V gene are LGHNA and YSLEER. Here the CDR3 reads CASSRTTGNTIYF. The DNA for the CDR3 is TGCGCCAGCAGCCGAACGACAGGAAACACCATATATTTT.

This clone showed up just once. The V call is TRBV18, the J call TRBJ1-1; 8 bases map to TRBD1. The CDR3 has 17 residues. Germline V gene lookup returns CDR1 KGHSH and CDR2 LQKENI. Unmatched junction bases numbered 14, after V lost 4 bases and J lost 4 bases. This chain's CDR3 is CASSLQRTGWKVTEAFF. CDR3 nucleotides: TGTGCCAGCTCACTCCAGAGGACAGGGTGGAAGGTCACTGAAGCTTTCTTT.

The chain links TRBV18 to TRBJ2-3; 13 nucleotides agree with TRBD2. J was trimmed by 0 bases and V by 5 bases; bases with no gene match: 8. Germline loops: CDR1 KGHSH, CDR2 LQKENI. CDR3 length equals 18 residues. The CDR3 reads CASSSTSGRASSTDTQYF. CDR3 DNA: TGTGCCAGCTCATCCACTAGCGGGAGGGCCTCTAGCACAGATACGCAGTATTTT.

The chain has TRBV10-3 and TRBJ1-2; D may be TRBD1 (5 bases). CDR1 ENHRY and CDR2 SYGVKD come from the germline V gene. The V gene lost 3 bases and the J gene lost 9 bases, with 14 bases spanning the gap. This CDR3 is 13 amino acids long. CDR3 region: CAISESTAGRYTF. CDR3 DNA: TGTGCCATCAGTGAATCGACAGCCGGGCGCTACACCTTC.

The genes are TRBV5-6 and TRBJ1-3; perhaps TRBD1 as D (6 bases). V was trimmed by 4 bases and J by 3 bases, leaving 14 bases between them. The germline gives CDR1 SGHDT, CDR2 YYEEEE. The CDR3 has 15 amino acids. CDR3 in amino acids: CASSQDSFFGNTIYF. The CDR3 nucleotides are TGTGCCAGCAGCCAGGACAGTTTTTTTGGAAACACCATATATTTT.

The CDR3 DNA follows: TGTGCCAGCAGTTTGAGGGTTGGCGAGCAGTACTTC. Protein product: CASSLRVGEQYF. This chain connects TRBV12-3 or TRBV12-4 to TRBJ2-7; D possibly corresponds to TRBD2 (5 bases). The length of the CDR3 is 12 residues. The V end was cut by 3 bases, the J end by 6 bases, with 9 bases between.

The chain couples TRBV6-2 or TRBV6-3 to TRBJ2-3; a weak D match, TRBD2 (6 bases). The germline V gene encodes CDR1 MNHEY and CDR2 SVGEGT. The CDR3 runs 16 residues. The V end was cut by 2 bases, the J end by 4 bases, with 16 bases between. CDR3 in amino acids: CASSYPSVRKADTQYF. The CDR3 DNA is TGTGCCAGCAGTTACCCTAGCGTCAGAAAGGCAGATACGCAGTATTTT.

The gene calls are TRBV28 and TRBJ1-1, with 8 bases lining up with TRBD1. The V segment lost 7 bases and the J segment 11 bases; nucleotides outside the gene matches: 9. This CDR3 contains 12 residues. Germline CDR1 and CDR2: MDHEN and SYDVKM. CDR3 nucleotide sequence: TGTGCCAGCAACCTACAGGGGGACGCGGCTTTCTTT. Protein: CASNLQGDAAFF.

This chain connects TRBV7-8 to TRBJ2-1, with a tentative D call TRBD1 (5 bases). This CDR3 contains 16 residues. V lost 5 bases and J 0 bases, leaving 14 bases between the germline ends. CDR1 and CDR2 (germline): SGHVS, FQNEAQ. The CDR3 reads CASSAYRFSSYNEQFF. The CDR3 DNA reads as TGTGCCAGCAGCGCCTACAGGTTTAGCTCCTACAATGAGCAGTTCTTC.

The chain recombines TRBV12-2 with TRBJ2-7; TRBD2, the table's D call, lacks a check against the DNA. TRBV12-2 is flagged as a pseudogene. This CDR3 contains 12 residues. The chain's CDR3 is CASRPSPPEQYF. CDR3 DNA sequence: TGTGCAAGTCGCCCCTCTCCCCCCGAGCAGTACTTC.

The chain couples TRBV7-9 to TRBJ2-5; D ambiguous. The CDR3 has 11 amino acids. Germline-derived CDR1 and CDR2 are SEHNR and FQNEAQ (reference sequence). Deletions cut 5 bases from V and 5 bases from J, with 6 bases between. The CDR3 is CASSTRETQYF. As DNA, the CDR3 is TGTGCCAGCAGCACCCGGGAGACCCAGTACTTC.

This clone has only a few counts. The chain carries TRBV12-3 or TRBV12-4 and TRBJ1-1, with D maybe TRBD1 (6 bases). CDR3 length: 13 amino acids. V lost 4 bases, J lost 10 bases, and 16 bases lay in between. CDR3 nucleotide sequence: TGTGCCAGCAGTTATGACAGGACCCAGAGAGCTTTCTTT. It translates to CASSYDRTQRAFF.

The V call is TRBV6-5, the J call TRBJ1-1; D gene uncertain. The germline V and J ends were trimmed by 6 bases and 7 bases, with 18 bases remaining between them. The CDR3 spans 14 residues. Germline loops: CDR1 MNHEY, CDR2 SVGAGI. The CDR3 loop reads CASRGVWPLLEAFF. CDR3 nucleotide sequence: TGTGCCAGCAGGGGCGTTTGGCCGCTCCTTGAAGCTTTCTTT.

This chain connects TRBV2 to TRBJ1-2, with D perhaps TRBD1 (5 bases). The V gene lost 10 bases and the J gene lost 4 bases, with 19 bases spanning the gap. Germline V CDR1 and CDR2: SNHLY, FYNNEI. CDR3 length equals 14 residues. CDR3 coding DNA: TGTGCCACCCACGTTCCCGGGACTCTCTATGGCTACACCTTC. Residues: CATHVPGTLYGYTF.

This clone was picked up one time. The chain couples TRBV6-7 to TRBJ2-3; 10 bases are a match to TRBD2. TRBV6-7 is identified as an open reading frame with a role that is uncertain. The V gene end was trimmed by 9 bases and the J gene end by 6 bases; junction bases not matched to a gene: 18. CDR3 size: 17 residues. CDR3 DNA sequence: TGTGCCAGAGACCCTGGCTGGGCTAGCGGGAGTGTGGATACGCAGTATTTT. Protein sequence: CARDPGWASGSVDTQYF.

The rearrangement links TRBV28 to TRBJ2-5, with D possibly matching TRBD1 (6 bases). CDR3 length: 16 amino acids. The germline CDR1 and CDR2 sequences are MDHEN and SYDVKM. Trimming took 6 bases from V and 5 from J, leaving 22 bases between them. The DNA for the CDR3 is TGTGCCAGCAGGGACACCGGGACACTCGACGCGGAGACCCAGTACTTC. Translating it yields CASRDTGTLDAETQYF.

The V call is TRBV11-3, the J call TRBJ2-5; possibly TRBD1 for D (6 bases). Trimming removed 5 bases from V and 1 base from J, with 20 bases in between. This CDR3 is built from 17 residues. The germline V gene has CDR1 SGHNT and CDR2 YENEEA. This CDR3 reads CASSIGGWGHIQETQYF. Written as DNA, the CDR3 is TGTGCCAGCAGCATAGGGGGTTGGGGACACATCCAAGAGACCCAGTACTTC.

The chain is built from TRBV6-6 and TRBJ2-6, with D perhaps matching TRBD1 (6 bases). This CDR3 spans 15 amino acids. The V gene lost 6 bases and the J gene lost 3 bases, with 12 bases spanning the gap. CDR1 is MNHNY and CDR2 is SVGAGI in the germline V gene (reference sequence). The CDR3 nucleotides read TGTGCCAGCAGCCATAGGGGGAATGGGGCCAACGTCCTGACTTTC. This gives the protein CASSHRGNGANVLTF.

This chain links TRBV29-1 with TRBJ1-3; D is unclear. Germline loops: CDR1 SQVTM, CDR2 ANQGSEA. V gave up 4 bases and J gave up 0 bases, with 10 bases separating them. The CDR3 has 14 residues. This CDR3 reads CSVAQDVSGNTIYF. CDR3 DNA: TGCAGCGTTGCCCAGGATGTCTCTGGAAACACCATATATTTT.

J is TRBJ2-7 and V is TRBV3-1 (or the pseudogene TRBV3-2), with D unclear. Germline assignment: CDR1 LGHDT and CDR2 YNNKEL (reference sequence). V shed 1 base and J shed 3 bases, with 10 bases lying between them. The CDR3 extends over 14 amino acids. For the CDR3, the DNA is TGTGCCAGCAGCCAAGTCCCCACCAGCTACGAGCAGTACTTC. Translation: CASSQVPTSYEQYF.

The chain recombines TRBV9 with TRBJ1-1; no clear D. This CDR3 has 14 amino acids. V lost 2 bases to trimming and J lost 0 bases, with 8 bases between them. Germline CDR1 and CDR2: SGDLS and YYNGEE. This chain's CDR3 is CASSVGSVNTEAFF. CDR3 bases: TGTGCCAGCAGCGTTGGCAGTGTGAACACTGAAGCTTTCTTT.

The V gene is TRBV29-1, the J gene TRBJ2-3; 7 nucleotides align to TRBD2. Trimming removed 6 bases from V and 6 bases from J; junction bases left unmatched: 15. CDR3 length: 15 amino acids. CDR1 is SQVTM and CDR2 is ANQGSEA in the germline V gene. CDR3 loop: CSVGGLAAHGDTQYF. CDR3 DNA: TGCAGCGTCGGCGGGCTAGCGGCGCATGGGGATACGCAGTATTTT.

The V call is TRBV7-6, the J call TRBJ2-1; 8 nucleotides line up with TRBD1. Unmatched junction bases numbered 12, after V lost 6 bases and J lost 2 bases. In germline, CDR1 is SGHVS, CDR2 FNYEAQ. The CDR3 is 17 amino acids. CDR3 sequence: CASSPNPGGGAYNEQFF. DNA of the CDR3: TGTGCCAGCAGTCCCAACCCAGGGGGCGGGGCCTACAATGAGCAGTTCTTC.

The chain uses TRBV5-6 and TRBJ1-2, with 8 bases identical to TRBD1. CDR1 and CDR2 from the germline V gene are SGHDT and YYEEEE. The ends lost 1 base at V and 6 bases at J; junction bases unmatched: 5. The CDR3 consists of 14 residues. CDR3 DNA: TGTGCCAGCAGCTTGACAGGGGGTTATAATGGCTACACCTTC. Residues: CASSLTGGYNGYTF.

The chain carries TRBV7-3 and TRBJ2-7; maybe TRBD1 (6 bases). V was trimmed by 0 bases and J by 0 bases, leaving 9 bases between them. Germline CDR1 is SGHTA and CDR2 is FQGTGA. The length of the CDR3 is 15 residues. The CDR3 bases are TGTGCCAGCAGCTTAACGCCAGGGGACTCCTACGAGCAGTACTTC. It is translated as CASSLTPGDSYEQYF.

The CDR3 loop is CASSQETGSWEKLFF. CDR3 coding DNA: TGTGCCAGCAGCCAAGAAACAGGGAGCTGGGAAAAACTGTTTTTT. The V call is TRBV3-1 (or the pseudogene TRBV3-2), the J call TRBJ1-4; D is possibly TRBD1 (6 bases). This CDR3 is built from 15 residues. V was trimmed by 0 bases and J by 8 bases, leaving 13 bases between them. The germline V gene has CDR1 LGHDT and CDR2 YNNKEL (reference sequence).

J is TRBJ2-2 and V is TRBV6-1; 10 bases map to TRBD2. With V trimmed by 1 base and J by 2 bases, 13 bases remained unmatched. Looked up from germline, CDR1 is MNHNS and CDR2 is SASEGT. CDR3 length: 20 amino acids. CDR3 sequence reads: CASSEVLWDTSGANTGELFF. CDR3 nucleotide sequence: TGTGCCAGCAGTGAAGTCTTGTGGGATACTAGCGGGGCTAACACCGGGGAGCTGTTTTTT.

The CDR3 sequence is CASTRGRNQPQHF. The CDR3 nucleotides are TGTGCCAGCACCAGGGGACGCAATCAGCCCCAGCATTTT. This chain joins TRBV28 and TRBJ1-5; D perhaps matches TRBD1 (6 bases). The CDR3 sequence is 13 residues long. V was pared by 7 bases and J by 2 bases, with 9 bases between. Germline CDR1 MDHEN, CDR2 SYDVKM.

J is TRBJ2-5 and V is TRBV29-1; 7 bases align to TRBD2. This CDR3 region has 13 residues. Germline lookup yields CDR1 SQVTM and CDR2 ANQGSEA. The CDR3 nucleotides are TGCTCGGGGGGTTCGGGTTGGCAAGAGACCCAGTACTTC. Protein: CSGGSGWQETQYF.

CDR3 DNA: TGTGCCAGCAGCCCTCGATGGGGCGGGAGCTCCTACGAGCAGTACTTC. Translating it yields CASSPRWGGSSYEQYF. The gene calls are TRBV11-3 and TRBJ2-7, with 7 bases aligning to TRBD2. J gave up 0 bases and V 5 bases, and 10 bases lay outside the gene matches. Germline CDR1 reads SGHNT; CDR2 reads YENEEA. This CDR3 is built from 16 residues.

V and J are TRBV11-3 and TRBJ2-1; D is perhaps TRBD2 (5 bases). The CDR3 runs to 16 residues. Deletions cut 2 bases from V and 4 bases from J, with 15 bases between. The germline CDR1 and CDR2 sequences are SGHNT and YENEEA. The CDR3 protein is CASSLSPQLGYNEQFF. The DNA for the CDR3 is TGTGCCAGCAGCTTATCCCCCCAACTAGGTTACAATGAGCAGTTCTTC.

The J gene is TRBJ1-5, the V gene TRBV19; TRBD1 agrees at 8 bases. Trimming cost V 10 bases and J 6 bases; bases outside gene matches: 8. The CDR3 sequence is 13 residues long. CDR1 LNHDA and CDR2 SQIVND come from the germline V gene (reference sequence). The CDR3 loop reads CATAGGGSQPQHF. CDR3 nucleotides: TGTGCCACCGCAGGGGGCGGCAGTCAGCCCCAGCATTTT. Supplemented by reference TRBV19 and TRBJ1-5, the full variable domain reads DGGITQSPKYLFRKEGQNVTLSCEQNLNHDAMYWYRQDPGQGLRLIYYSQIVNDFQKGDIAEGYSVSREKKESFPLTVTSAQKNPTAFYLCATAGGGSQPQHFGDGTRLSIL.